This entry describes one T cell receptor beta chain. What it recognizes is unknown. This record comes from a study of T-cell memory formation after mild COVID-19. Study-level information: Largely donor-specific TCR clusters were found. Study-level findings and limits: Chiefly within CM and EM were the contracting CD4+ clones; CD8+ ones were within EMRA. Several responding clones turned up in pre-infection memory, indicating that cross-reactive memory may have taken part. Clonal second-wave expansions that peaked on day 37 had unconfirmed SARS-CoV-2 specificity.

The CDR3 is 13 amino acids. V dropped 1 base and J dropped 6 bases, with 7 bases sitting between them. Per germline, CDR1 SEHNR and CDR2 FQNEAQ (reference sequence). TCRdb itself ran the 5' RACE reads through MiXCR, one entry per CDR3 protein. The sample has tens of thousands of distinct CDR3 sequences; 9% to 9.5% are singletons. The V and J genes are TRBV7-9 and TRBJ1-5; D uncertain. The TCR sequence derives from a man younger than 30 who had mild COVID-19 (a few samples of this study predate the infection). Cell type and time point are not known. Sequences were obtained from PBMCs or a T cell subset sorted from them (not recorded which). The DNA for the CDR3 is TGTGCCAGCAGCTTAGAAGGCGGTCAGCCCCAGCATTTT. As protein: CASSLEGGQPQHF.